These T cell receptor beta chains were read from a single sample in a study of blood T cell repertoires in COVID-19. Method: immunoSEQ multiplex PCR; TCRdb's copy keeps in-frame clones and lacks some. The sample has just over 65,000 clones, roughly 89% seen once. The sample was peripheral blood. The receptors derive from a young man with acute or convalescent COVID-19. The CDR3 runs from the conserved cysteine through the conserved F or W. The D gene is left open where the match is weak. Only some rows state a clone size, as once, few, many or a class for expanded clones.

CDR3 protein: CASSFGNTGELFF
CDR3 DNA: TGTGCCAGCAGCTTCGGGAACACCGGGGAGCTGTTTTTT
V gene: TRBV7-6
J gene: TRBJ2-2
D gene: NA
clone size: NA

CDR3 protein: CASGQGAGNTIYF
CDR3 DNA: TGTGCCAGTGGTCAGGGGGCTGGAAACACCATATATTTT
V gene: TRBV19
J gene: TRBJ1-3
D gene: TRBD1
clone size: NA

CDR3 protein: CASSQDSSYEQYF
CDR3 DNA: TGTGCCAGCAGTCAGGACAGCTCCTACGAGCAGTACTTC
V gene: TRBV27
J gene: TRBJ2-7
D gene: NA
clone size: NA

CDR3 protein: CASSQDSPRGASYTF
CDR3 DNA: TGTGCCAGCAGCCAAGATTCGCCCAGGGGAGCGAGCTACACCTTC
V gene: TRBV3-1/TRBV3-2
J gene: TRBJ1-2
D gene: NA
clone size: NA

CDR3 protein: CASKGVAGANVLTF
CDR3 DNA: TGTGCCAGCAAAGGGGTGGCTGGGGCCAACGTCCTGACTTTC
V gene: TRBV6-5
J gene: TRBJ2-6
D gene: NA
clone size: NA

CDR3 protein: CASSLSGAGTDTQYF
CDR3 DNA: TGTGCCAGCAGCCTTAGCGGGGCCGGCACAGATACGCAGTATTTT
V gene: TRBV7-2
J gene: TRBJ2-3
D gene: TRBD2
clone size: NA

CDR3 protein: CASRFRARGVKNIQYF
CDR3 DNA: TGTGCCAGCAGATTCCGCGCTAGGGGCGTCAAAAACATTCAGTACTTC
V gene: TRBV5-4
J gene: TRBJ2-4
D gene: NA
clone size: NA

CDR3 protein: CASRMAGSNQPQHF
CDR3 DNA: TGTGCCAGCCGTATGGCAGGGAGCAATCAGCCCCAGCATTTT
V gene: TRBV7-2
J gene: TRBJ1-5
D gene: NA
clone size: once

CDR3 protein: CASSLMARAGESEQFF
CDR3 DNA: TGTGCCAGCAGCTTGATGGCTCGAGCGGGAGAGTCTGAGCAGTTCTTC
V gene: TRBV5-8
J gene: TRBJ2-1
D gene: TRBD2
clone size: NA

CDR3 protein: CASRAAQVPYGYTF
CDR3 DNA: TGTGCCAGCAGGGCCGCCCAAGTACCATATGGCTACACCTTC
V gene: TRBV6-5
J gene: TRBJ1-2
D gene: NA
clone size: NA

CDR3 protein: CASSQTGVQPQHF
CDR3 DNA: TGTGCCAGCAGCCAGACAGGGGTCCAGCCCCAGCATTTT
V gene: TRBV7-9
J gene: TRBJ1-5
D gene: TRBD1
clone size: NA

CDR3 protein: CASRDTTNEKLFF
CDR3 DNA: TGTGCCAGCAGAGACACAACTAATGAAAAACTGTTTTTT
V gene: TRBV28
J gene: TRBJ1-4
D gene: NA
clone size: NA

CDR3 protein: CASSVGWMAGDTQYF
CDR3 DNA: TGTGCCAGCAGCGTAGGATGGATGGCGGGAGATACGCAGTATTTT
V gene: TRBV9
J gene: TRBJ2-3
D gene: NA
clone size: NA

CDR3 protein: CASRRQGAGELFF
CDR3 DNA: TGTGCCAGCAGGCGGCAGGGGGCCGGGGAGCTGTTTTTT
V gene: TRBV2
J gene: TRBJ2-2
D gene: TRBD1
clone size: NA

CDR3 protein: CASSLETGFTGNTIYF
CDR3 DNA: TGCGCCAGCAGCTTAGAGACAGGGTTCACTGGAAACACCATATATTTT
V gene: TRBV4-1
J gene: TRBJ1-3
D gene: TRBD1
clone size: NA

CDR3 protein: CASSLIGGSSQETQYF
CDR3 DNA: TGTGCCAGCAGCTTAATAGGCGGGAGCTCCCAAGAGACCCAGTACTTC
V gene: TRBV7-3
J gene: TRBJ2-5
D gene: TRBD2
clone size: NA